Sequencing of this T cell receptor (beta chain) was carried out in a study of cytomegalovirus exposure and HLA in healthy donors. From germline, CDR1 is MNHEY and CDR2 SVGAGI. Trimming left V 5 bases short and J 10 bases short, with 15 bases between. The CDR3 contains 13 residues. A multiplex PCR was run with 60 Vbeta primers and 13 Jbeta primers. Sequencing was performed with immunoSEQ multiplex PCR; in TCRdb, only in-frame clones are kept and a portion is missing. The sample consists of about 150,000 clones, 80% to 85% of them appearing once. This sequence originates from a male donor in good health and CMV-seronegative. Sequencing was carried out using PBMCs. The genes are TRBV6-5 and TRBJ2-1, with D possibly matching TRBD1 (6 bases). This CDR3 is CASSRNREEEQFF. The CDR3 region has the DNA TGTGCCAGCAGTAGAAACAGGGAAGAGGAGCAGTTCTTC.